These T cell receptor beta chains were read from a single sample in a study of T cell responses to AZD1222 COVID-19 vaccine. TCRdb's table, derived via immunoSEQ multiplex PCR, lists solely in-frame clones and lacks some. The repertoire holds about 77,000 clones, with 92% as singletons. The sequences come from peripheral blood, collected 28 days after the second AZD1222 dose. These receptors were taken from an adult who received the AZD1222 COVID-19 vaccine. Each CDR3 is given with its conserved first and last residue. The order of the fields is clone size, J gene, V gene, D gene, CDR3 DNA, CDR3 protein. The D gene is left open where the match is weak. The size field is filled for only some rows; it gives once, few, many or a size class.

clone size: .; J gene: TRBJ1-5; V gene: TRBV23-1; D gene: TRBD1; CDR3 DNA: TGCGCCAGCAGTCAAACAGGGGGGAGCAGCAATCAGCCCCAGCATTTT; CDR3 protein: CASSQTGGSSNQPQHF
clone size: .; J gene: TRBJ1-1; V gene: TRBV6-2/TRBV6-3; D gene: TRBD1; CDR3 DNA: TGTGCCAGCAGTAGAACAGGGGGCACTGAAGCTTTCTTT; CDR3 protein: CASSRTGGTEAFF
clone size: .; J gene: TRBJ2-3; V gene: TRBV18; D gene: .; CDR3 DNA: TGTGCCAGCTCACCCTTTCCAGGGGATACGCAGTATTTT; CDR3 protein: CASSPFPGDTQYF
clone size: .; J gene: TRBJ2-1; V gene: TRBV7-6; D gene: TRBD2; CDR3 DNA: TGTGCCAGCAGCTCGGCCGCTAGCGGATACTCCTACAATGAGCAGTTCTTC; CDR3 protein: CASSSAASGYSYNEQFF
clone size: .; J gene: TRBJ2-1; V gene: TRBV30; D gene: .; CDR3 DNA: TGTGCCTGGAGTGTCGGACCCCACAATGAGCAGTTCTTC; CDR3 protein: CAWSVGPHNEQFF
clone size: once; J gene: TRBJ1-5; V gene: TRBV28; D gene: .; CDR3 DNA: TGTGCCAGCAACCGGGGGGGGCGGCGGGAAGGAAGCAATCAGCCCCAGCATTTT; CDR3 protein: CASNRGGRREGSNQPQHF
clone size: .; J gene: TRBJ1-1; V gene: TRBV10-1; D gene: TRBD1; CDR3 DNA: TGCGCCAGCAGTGGGGGGACAGGCAGAGGTCCTGAAGCTTTCTTT; CDR3 protein: CASSGGTGRGPEAFF
clone size: .; J gene: TRBJ1-4; V gene: TRBV29-1; D gene: .; CDR3 DNA: TGCAGCGTTGTGGGGGGGATCAGGGATAATGAAAAACTGTTTTTT; CDR3 protein: CSVVGGIRDNEKLFF
clone size: .; J gene: TRBJ1-6; V gene: TRBV9; D gene: .; CDR3 DNA: TGTGCCAGCAGCGTAAGGGGGGACCCTCTGGATAATTCACCCCTCCACTTT; CDR3 protein: CASSVRGDPLDNSPLHF
clone size: .; J gene: TRBJ2-1; V gene: TRBV11-3; D gene: TRBD2; CDR3 DNA: TGTGCCAGCAGCTTGGGATTTGGCGGGAGCCCACAGAATGAGCAGTTCTTC; CDR3 protein: CASSLGFGGSPQNEQFF
clone size: .; J gene: TRBJ1-1; V gene: TRBV29-1; D gene: .; CDR3 DNA: TGCAGCGTTGGGGGGAGCGAAGTGAACACTGAAGCTTTCTTT; CDR3 protein: CSVGGSEVNTEAFF
clone size: .; J gene: TRBJ1-4; V gene: TRBV5-8; D gene: TRBD1; CDR3 DNA: TGTGCCAGCAGCTTAATGATGACAGGGTACAACGAAAAACTGTTTTTT; CDR3 protein: CASSLMMTGYNEKLFF
clone size: .; J gene: TRBJ2-1; V gene: TRBV6-2/TRBV6-3; D gene: TRBD1; CDR3 DNA: TGTGCCAGCAGTTTAAACAGGGGACGATACAATGAGCAGTTCTTC; CDR3 protein: CASSLNRGRYNEQFF
clone size: .; J gene: TRBJ1-5; V gene: TRBV30; D gene: .; CDR3 DNA: TGTGCCTGGAATTACGGGGGCTCGGGCAATCAGCCCCAGCATTTT; CDR3 protein: CAWNYGGSGNQPQHF
clone size: .; J gene: TRBJ2-7; V gene: TRBV28; D gene: .; CDR3 DNA: TGTGCCAGCAGTCGCGGGGGCCAGGGGTCCTACGAGCAGTACTTC; CDR3 protein: CASSRGGQGSYEQYF
clone size: .; J gene: TRBJ2-5; V gene: TRBV6-5; D gene: TRBD1; CDR3 DNA: TGTGCCAGCAGGGATTCCGGGACAGTTGAGACCCAGTACTTC; CDR3 protein: CASRDSGTVETQYF
clone size: once; J gene: TRBJ1-1; V gene: TRBV4-2; D gene: .; CDR3 DNA: TGTGCCAGCAGCCAAGATATGGGGGTGGGGAACACTGAAGCTTTCTTT; CDR3 protein: CASSQDMGVGNTEAFF
clone size: .; J gene: TRBJ2-1; V gene: TRBV3-1/TRBV3-2; D gene: .; CDR3 DNA: TGTGCCAGCAGCCAAGATGTGGGACTGCACAATGAGCAGTTCTTC; CDR3 protein: CASSQDVGLHNEQFF
clone size: .; J gene: TRBJ1-5; V gene: TRBV21-1; D gene: .; CDR3 DNA: TGTGCCAGCAGCCAAGGACCGCATTATAGCAATCAGCCCCAGCATTTT; CDR3 protein: CASSQGPHYSNQPQHF
clone size: few; J gene: TRBJ2-7; V gene: TRBV29-1; D gene: .; CDR3 DNA: TGCAGCGTCCTAGCCGGGAGTCTTACCTACGAGCAGTACTTC; CDR3 protein: CSVLAGSLTYEQYF
clone size: .; J gene: TRBJ1-1; V gene: TRBV13; D gene: .; CDR3 DNA: TGTGCCAGCAGCCCAACAGGGACGAGGACTGAAGCTTTCTTT; CDR3 protein: CASSPTGTRTEAFF
clone size: .; J gene: TRBJ2-3; V gene: TRBV9; D gene: TRBD2; CDR3 DNA: TGTGCCAGCAGCGTCTTACCTAGCGGGGCCCCAGGTACTAGCACAGATACGCAGTATTTT; CDR3 protein: CASSVLPSGAPGTSTDTQYF